The clone carrying this T cell receptor beta chain occurred once. Its antigen remains unidentified. The data were taken from a study of Ad26.COV2.S vaccination and SARS-CoV-2 variants. About the study: Donor joined the COV1001 Ad26.COV2.S trial arm. The study's findings and limits: Whether participants received vaccine or placebo, their non-spike TCR breadth was similar.

The sample's treatment: 15 to 20 received Ad26.COV2.S at low or high dose, single or two shots; a few received placebo; per-sample allocation not given. Sampling was done on day 63 after the first vaccine or placebo injection. Clones were read by immunoSEQ multiplex PCR, and TCRdb kept only the in-frame ones, dropping some. Here the sample spans under 550,000 clones, around 90% being singletons. This clonotype was obtained from a person aged 18-65 years who received the Ad26.COV2.S COVID-19 vaccine or a placebo. Here the sequenced sample was peripheral blood, taken in a trial of Ad26.COV2.S vaccine versus placebo.

The CDR3 spells CASTPTVTNTEAFF. DNA for the CDR3: TGTGCCAGCACCCCGACAGTAACGAACACTGAAGCTTTCTTT. The chain recombines TRBV6-2 or TRBV6-3 with TRBJ1-1; possible D gene TRBD1, 5 bases. With 7 bases removed from V and 1 base from J, the gap between germline ends came to 13 bases. The CDR3 contains 14 residues. In germline, CDR1 is MNHEY, CDR2 SVGEGT.